This T cell receptor (beta chain) was retrieved from a study of blood T cells in healthy people across ages. The study, taken as a whole, reports: The diversity estimates, figures obtained from one million T cells, were considered underestimates.

As to this clonotype: Its antigen remains unknown. A much larger clone sits a single nucleotide away, making a read error possible.

Germline values: CDR1 DFQATT, CDR2 SNEGSKA (reference sequence). This CDR3 has 12 residues. Trimming took 1 base from V and 3 from J, leaving 6 bases between them. A second PCR, run for about 6 to 11 cycles, used a sample-barcoded 5' primer plus a J-beta primer mix. From each sample, at least 2.5 million paired-end reads containing CDR3 were obtained. TCRdb fed the 5' RACE reads into MiXCR, producing one record per CDR3 protein. Of fewer than 2,000,000 distinct CDR3 sequences listed, 34% are singletons. Source material: blood. The receptor was isolated from a woman aged 30 to 39 in good health. The V call is TRBV20-1, the J call TRBJ1-1; D gene ambiguous. CDR3 sequence (DNA): TGCAGTGCTAGAGTAGGACACACTGAAGCTTTCTTT. Protein: CSARVGHTEAFF.